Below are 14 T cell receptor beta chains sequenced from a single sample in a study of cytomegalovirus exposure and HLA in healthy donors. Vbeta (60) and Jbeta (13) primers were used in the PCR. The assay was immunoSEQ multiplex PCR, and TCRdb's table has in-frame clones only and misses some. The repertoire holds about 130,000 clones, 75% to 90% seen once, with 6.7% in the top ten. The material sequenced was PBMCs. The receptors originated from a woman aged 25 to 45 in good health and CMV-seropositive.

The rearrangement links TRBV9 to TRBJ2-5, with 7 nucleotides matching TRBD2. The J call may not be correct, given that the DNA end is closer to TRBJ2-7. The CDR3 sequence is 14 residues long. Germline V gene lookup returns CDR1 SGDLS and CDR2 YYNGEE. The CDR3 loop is CASSVGGRAYEQYF. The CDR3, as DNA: TGTGCCAGCAGCGTAGGGGGGAGGGCCTACGAGCAGTACTTC.

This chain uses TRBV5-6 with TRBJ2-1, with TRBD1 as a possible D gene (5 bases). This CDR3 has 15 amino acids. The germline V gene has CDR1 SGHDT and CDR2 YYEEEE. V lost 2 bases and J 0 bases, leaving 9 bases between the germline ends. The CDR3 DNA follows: TGTGCCAGCAGCTTAAAACAGGTCTCCTACAATGAGCAGTTCTTC. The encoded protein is CASSLKQVSYNEQFF.

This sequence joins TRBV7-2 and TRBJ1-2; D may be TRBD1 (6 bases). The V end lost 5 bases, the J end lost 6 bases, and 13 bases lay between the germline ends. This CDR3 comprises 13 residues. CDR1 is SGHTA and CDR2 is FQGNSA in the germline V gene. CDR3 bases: TGTGCCAGCAGCAACGGACAGAATAATGGCTACACCTTC. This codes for CASSNGQNNGYTF.

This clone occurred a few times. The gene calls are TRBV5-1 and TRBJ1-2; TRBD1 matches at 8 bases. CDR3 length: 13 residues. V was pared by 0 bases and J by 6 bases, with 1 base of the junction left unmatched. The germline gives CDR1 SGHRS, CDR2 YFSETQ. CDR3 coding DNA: TGCGCCAGCAGCTTGGGGACAGGGAATGGCTACACCTTC. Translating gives CASSLGTGNGYTF.

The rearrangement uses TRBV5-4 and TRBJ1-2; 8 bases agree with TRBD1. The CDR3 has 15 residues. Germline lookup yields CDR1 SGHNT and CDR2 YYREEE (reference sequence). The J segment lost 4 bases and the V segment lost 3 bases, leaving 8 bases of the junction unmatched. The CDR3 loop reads CASSSGQGPAYGYTF. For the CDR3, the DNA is TGTGCCAGCAGCTCAGGACAGGGACCCGCCTATGGCTACACCTTC.

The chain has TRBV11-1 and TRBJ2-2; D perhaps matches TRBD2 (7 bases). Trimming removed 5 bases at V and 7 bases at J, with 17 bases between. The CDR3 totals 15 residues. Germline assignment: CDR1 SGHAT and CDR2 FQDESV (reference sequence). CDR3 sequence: CASSPGGGASGELFF. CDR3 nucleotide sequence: TGTGCCAGCAGCCCCGGAGGGGGGGCTAGCGGGGAGCTGTTTTTT.

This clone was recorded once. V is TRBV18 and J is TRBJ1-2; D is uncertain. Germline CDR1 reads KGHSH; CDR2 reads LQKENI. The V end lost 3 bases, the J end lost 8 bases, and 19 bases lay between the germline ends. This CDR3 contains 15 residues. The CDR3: CASSPMGILAGGYTF. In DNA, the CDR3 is TGTGCCAGCTCACCCATGGGTATCCTGGCGGGGGGCTACACCTTC.

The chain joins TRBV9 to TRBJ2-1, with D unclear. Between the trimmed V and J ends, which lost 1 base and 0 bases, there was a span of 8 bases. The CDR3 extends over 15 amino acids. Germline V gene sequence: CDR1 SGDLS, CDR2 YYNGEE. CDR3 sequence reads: CASSVTPSSYNEQFF. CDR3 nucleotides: TGTGCCAGCAGCGTAACTCCGAGCTCCTACAATGAGCAGTTCTTC. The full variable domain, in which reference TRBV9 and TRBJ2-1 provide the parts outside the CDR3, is DSGVTQTPKHLITATGQRVTLRCSPRSGDLSVYWYQQSLDQGLQFLIQYYNGEERAKGNILERFSAQQFPDLHSELNLSSLELGDSALYFCASSVTPSSYNEQFFGPGTRLTVL.

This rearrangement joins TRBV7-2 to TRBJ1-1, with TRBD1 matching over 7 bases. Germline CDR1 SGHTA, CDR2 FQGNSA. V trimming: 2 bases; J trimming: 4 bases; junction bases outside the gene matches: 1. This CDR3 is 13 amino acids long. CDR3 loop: CASSLRQGTEAFF. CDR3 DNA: TGTGCCAGCAGCTTAAGACAGGGCACTGAAGCTTTCTTT.

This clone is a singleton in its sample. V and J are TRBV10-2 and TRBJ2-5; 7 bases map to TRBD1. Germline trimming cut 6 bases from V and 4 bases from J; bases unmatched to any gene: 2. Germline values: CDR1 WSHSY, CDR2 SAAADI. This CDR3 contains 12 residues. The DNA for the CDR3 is TGCGCCAGCAGAAGACAGGGAGAGACCCAGTACTTC. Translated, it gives CASRRQGETQYF.

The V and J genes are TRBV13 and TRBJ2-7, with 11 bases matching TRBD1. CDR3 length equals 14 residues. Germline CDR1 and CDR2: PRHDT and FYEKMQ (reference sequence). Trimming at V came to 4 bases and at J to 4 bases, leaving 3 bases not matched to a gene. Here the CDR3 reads CASSSRDRGYEQYF. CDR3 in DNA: TGTGCCAGCAGCTCCCGGGACAGGGGGTACGAGCAGTACTTC.

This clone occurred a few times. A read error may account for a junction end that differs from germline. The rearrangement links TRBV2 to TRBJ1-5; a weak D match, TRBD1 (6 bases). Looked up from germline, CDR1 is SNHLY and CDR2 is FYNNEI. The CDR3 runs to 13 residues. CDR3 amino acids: CAGRGGGNQPQHF. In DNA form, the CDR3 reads TGTGCCGGCAGGGGAGGAGGCAATCAGCCCCAGCATTTT. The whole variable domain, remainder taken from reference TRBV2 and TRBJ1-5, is EPEVTQTPSHQVTQMGQEVILRCVPISNHLYFYWYRQILGQKVEFLVSFYNNEISEKSEIFDDQFSVERPDGSNFTLKIRSTKLEDSAMYFCAGRGGGNQPQHFGDGTRLSIL.

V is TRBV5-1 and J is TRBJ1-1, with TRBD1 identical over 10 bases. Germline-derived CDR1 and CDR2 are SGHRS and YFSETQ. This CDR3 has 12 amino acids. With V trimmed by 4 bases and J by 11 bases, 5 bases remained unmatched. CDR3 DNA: TGCGCCAGCAGCCTCGGACAGGGGGTCGCTTTCTTT. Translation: CASSLGQGVAFF.

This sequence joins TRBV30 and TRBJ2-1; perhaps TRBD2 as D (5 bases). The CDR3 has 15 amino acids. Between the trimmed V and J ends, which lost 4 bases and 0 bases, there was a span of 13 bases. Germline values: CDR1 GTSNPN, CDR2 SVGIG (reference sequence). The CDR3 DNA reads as TGTGCCTGGAATGGGAGCCCTAGCTCCTACAATGAGCAGTTCTTC. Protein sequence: CAWNGSPSSYNEQFF.